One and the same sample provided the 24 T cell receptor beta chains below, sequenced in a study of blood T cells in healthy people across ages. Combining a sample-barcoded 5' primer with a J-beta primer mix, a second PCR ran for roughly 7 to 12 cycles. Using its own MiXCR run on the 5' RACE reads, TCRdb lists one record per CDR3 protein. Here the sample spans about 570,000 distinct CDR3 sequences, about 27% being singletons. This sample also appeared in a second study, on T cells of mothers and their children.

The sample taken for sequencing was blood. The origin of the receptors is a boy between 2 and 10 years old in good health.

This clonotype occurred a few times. The CDR3 DNA sequence: TGTGCCATCGAAAGGACTAGTCGGAGCAGTGAGCAGTTCTTC. This sequence encodes CAIERTSRSSEQFF. This chain uses TRBV12-3 or TRBV12-4 with TRBJ2-1; TRBD2 matches 7 bases. The CDR3 has 14 amino acids. Trimming at V came to 10 bases and at J to 9 bases, leaving 15 bases not matched to a gene.

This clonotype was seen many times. The CDR3 is CASSEPSGREETQYF. CDR3 coding DNA: TGTGCCAGCAGTGAACCCTCGGGGAGGGAAGAGACCCAGTACTTC. The genes are TRBV25-1 and TRBJ2-5; 7 nucleotides agree with TRBD2. The J segment lost 3 bases and the V segment lost 2 bases, leaving 6 bases of the junction unmatched. Germline V gives CDR1 MGHDK, CDR2 SYGVNS. The CDR3 consists of 15 residues.

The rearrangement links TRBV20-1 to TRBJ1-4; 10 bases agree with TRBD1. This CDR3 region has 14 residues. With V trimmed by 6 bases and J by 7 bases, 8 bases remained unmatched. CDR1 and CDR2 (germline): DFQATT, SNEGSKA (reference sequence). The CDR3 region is CSARQGARGEKLFF. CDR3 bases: TGCAGTGCAAGACAGGGGGCGCGAGGTGAAAAACTGTTTTTT.

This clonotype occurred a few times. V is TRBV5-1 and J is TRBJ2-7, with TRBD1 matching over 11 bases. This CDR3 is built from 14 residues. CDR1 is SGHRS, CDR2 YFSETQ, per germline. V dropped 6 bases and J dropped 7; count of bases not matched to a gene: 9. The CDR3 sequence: CASKSRTGGWEQYF. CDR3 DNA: TGCGCCAGCAAGTCCCGGACAGGGGGCTGGGAGCAGTACTTC.

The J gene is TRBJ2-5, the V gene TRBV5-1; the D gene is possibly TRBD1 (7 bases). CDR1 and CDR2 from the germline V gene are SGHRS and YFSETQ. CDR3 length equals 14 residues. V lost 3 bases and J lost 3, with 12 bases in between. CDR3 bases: TGCGCCAGCAGCTGGGGGGACAGAGAAGAGACCCAGTACTTC. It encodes CASSWGDREETQYF.

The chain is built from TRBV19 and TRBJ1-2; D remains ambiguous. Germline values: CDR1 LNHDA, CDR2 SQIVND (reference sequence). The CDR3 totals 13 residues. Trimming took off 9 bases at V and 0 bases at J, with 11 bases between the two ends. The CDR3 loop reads CASKTNSNYGYTF. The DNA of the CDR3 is TGTGCCAGCAAGACAAATTCTAACTATGGCTACACCTTC.

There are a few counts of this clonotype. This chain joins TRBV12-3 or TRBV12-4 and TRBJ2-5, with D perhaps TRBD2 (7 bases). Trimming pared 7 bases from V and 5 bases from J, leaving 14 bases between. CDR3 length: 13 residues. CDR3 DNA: TGTGCCAGCAAGTTCGGGGGGCGGGAGACCCAGTACTTC. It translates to CASKFGGRETQYF.

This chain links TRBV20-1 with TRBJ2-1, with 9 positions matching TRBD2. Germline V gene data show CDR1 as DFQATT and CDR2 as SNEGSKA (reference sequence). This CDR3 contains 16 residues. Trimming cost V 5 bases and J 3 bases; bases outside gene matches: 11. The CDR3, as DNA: TGCAGTGCTGTTAATAGCGGGAGAAGTATCTACAATGAGCAGTTCTTC. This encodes CSAVNSGRSIYNEQFF.

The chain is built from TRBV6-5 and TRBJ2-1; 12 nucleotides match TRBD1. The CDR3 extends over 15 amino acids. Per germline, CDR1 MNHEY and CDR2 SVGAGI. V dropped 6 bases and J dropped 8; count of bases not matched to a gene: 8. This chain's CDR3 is CASRTGTGGRDEQFF. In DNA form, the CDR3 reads TGTGCCAGCAGAACCGGGACAGGGGGCAGGGATGAGCAGTTCTTC.

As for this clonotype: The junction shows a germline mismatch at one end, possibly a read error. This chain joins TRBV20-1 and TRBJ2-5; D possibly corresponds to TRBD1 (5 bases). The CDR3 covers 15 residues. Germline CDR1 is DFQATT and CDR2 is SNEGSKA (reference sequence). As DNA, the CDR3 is TGCAGTGCTAGAGATGCCAAGGGGTACCAAGCGACCCAGTACTTC. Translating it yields CSARDAKGYQATQYF.

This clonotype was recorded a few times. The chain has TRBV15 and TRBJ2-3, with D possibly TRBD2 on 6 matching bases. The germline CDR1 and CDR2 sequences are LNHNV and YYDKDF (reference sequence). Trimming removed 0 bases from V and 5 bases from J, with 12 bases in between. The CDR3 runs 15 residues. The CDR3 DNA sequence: TGTGCCACCAGCAGAGATCGGAGGGCCGGAGATACGCAGTATTTT. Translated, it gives CATSRDRRAGDTQYF.

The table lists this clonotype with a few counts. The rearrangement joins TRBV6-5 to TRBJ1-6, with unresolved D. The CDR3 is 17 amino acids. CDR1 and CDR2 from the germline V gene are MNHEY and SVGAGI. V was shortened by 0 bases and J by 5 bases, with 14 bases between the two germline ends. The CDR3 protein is CASSYSIGRLNNSPLHF. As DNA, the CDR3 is TGTGCCAGCAGTTACTCGATAGGCAGGCTAAATAATTCACCCCTCCACTTT.

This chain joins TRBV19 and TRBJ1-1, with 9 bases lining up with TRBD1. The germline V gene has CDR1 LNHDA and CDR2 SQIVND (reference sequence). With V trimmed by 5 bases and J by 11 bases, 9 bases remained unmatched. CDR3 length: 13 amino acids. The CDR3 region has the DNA TGTGCCAGTAGTGCCCGGACAGGGGATGACGCTTTCTTT. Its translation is CASSARTGDDAFF. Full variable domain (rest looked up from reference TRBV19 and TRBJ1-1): DGGITQSPKYLFRKEGQNVTLSCEQNLNHDAMYWYRQDPGQGLRLIYYSQIVNDFQKGDIAEGYSVSREKKESFPLTVTSAQKNPTAFYLCASSARTGDDAFFGQGTRLTVV.

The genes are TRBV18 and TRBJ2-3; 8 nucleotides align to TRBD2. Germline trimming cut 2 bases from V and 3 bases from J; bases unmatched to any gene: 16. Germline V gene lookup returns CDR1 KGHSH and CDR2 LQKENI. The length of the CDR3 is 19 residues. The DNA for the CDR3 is TGTGCCAGCTCACCATTTCATTCCCCCGGGAGGGCCGGGACAGATACGCAGTATTTT. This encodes CASSPFHSPGRAGTDTQYF.

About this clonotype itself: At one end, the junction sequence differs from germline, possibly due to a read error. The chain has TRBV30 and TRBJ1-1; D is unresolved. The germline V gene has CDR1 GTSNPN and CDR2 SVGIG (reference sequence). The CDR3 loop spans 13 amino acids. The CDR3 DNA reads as TGTGCCCGGAGTGTGTTGGGGAACACTGAAGCTTTCTTT. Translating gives CARSVLGNTEAFF.

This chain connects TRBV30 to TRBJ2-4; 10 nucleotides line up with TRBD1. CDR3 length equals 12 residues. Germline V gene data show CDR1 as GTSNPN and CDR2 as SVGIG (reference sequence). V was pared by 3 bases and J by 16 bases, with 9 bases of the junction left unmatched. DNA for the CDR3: TGTGCCTGGAGCGGACAGGGGGGCTTAAAATACTTC. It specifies CAWSGQGGLKYF. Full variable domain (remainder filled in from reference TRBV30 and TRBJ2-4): SQTIHQWPATLVQPVGSPLSLECTVEGTSNPNLYWYRQAAGRGLQLLFYSVGIGQISSEVPQNLSASRPQDRQFILSSKKLLLSDSGFYLCAWSGQGGLKYFGAGTRLSVL.

CDR3 coding DNA: TGTGCCATCAGTCTTCATCGGACCAATCAGCCCCAGCATTTT. Translation: CAISLHRTNQPQHF. The chain carries TRBV10-3 and TRBJ1-5; unclear D gene. In germline, CDR1 is ENHRY, CDR2 SYGVKD. This CDR3 spans 14 amino acids. Trimming took off 5 bases at V and 3 bases at J, with 11 bases between the two ends.

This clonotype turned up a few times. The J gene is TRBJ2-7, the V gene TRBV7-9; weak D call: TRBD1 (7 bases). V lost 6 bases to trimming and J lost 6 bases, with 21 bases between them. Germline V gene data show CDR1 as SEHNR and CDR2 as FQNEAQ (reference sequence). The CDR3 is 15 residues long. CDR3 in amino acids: CASSLGSRGDSEQYF. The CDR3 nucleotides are TGTGCCAGCAGTCTAGGTAGCAGGGGGGATTCCGAGCAGTACTTC.

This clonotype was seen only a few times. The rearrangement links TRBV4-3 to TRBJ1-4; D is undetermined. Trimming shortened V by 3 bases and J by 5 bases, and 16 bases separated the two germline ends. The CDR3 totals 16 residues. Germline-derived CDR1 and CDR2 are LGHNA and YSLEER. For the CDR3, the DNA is TGCGCCAGCAGCCACCACCGCCCGCAGAGAAATGAAAAACTGTTTTTT. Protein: CASSHHRPQRNEKLFF.

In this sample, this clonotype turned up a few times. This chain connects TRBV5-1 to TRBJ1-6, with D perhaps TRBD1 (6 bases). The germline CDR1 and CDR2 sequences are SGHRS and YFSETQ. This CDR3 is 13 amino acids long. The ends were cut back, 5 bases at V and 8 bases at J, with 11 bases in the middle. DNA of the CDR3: TGCGCCAGCAGTGACAGGATCGATTCACCCCTCCACTTT. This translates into CASSDRIDSPLHF.

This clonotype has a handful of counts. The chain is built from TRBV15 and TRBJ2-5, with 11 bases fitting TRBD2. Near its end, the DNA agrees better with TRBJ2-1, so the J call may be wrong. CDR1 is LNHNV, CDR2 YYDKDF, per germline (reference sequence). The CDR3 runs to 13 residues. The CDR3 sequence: CATRTSGMVEQFF. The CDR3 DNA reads TGTGCCACCAGGACTAGCGGGATGGTTGAGCAGTTCTTC.

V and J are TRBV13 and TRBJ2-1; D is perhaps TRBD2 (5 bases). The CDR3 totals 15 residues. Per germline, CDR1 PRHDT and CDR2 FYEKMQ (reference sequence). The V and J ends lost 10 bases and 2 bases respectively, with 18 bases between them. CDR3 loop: CATLLRGSTYNEQFF. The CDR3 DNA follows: TGTGCCACCCTACTGCGCGGGTCGACCTACAATGAGCAGTTCTTC.

The CDR3 DNA reads as TGCAGCGTTGATATCCAAAACTATGGCTACACCTTC. It translates to CSVDIQNYGYTF. The rearrangement uses TRBV29-1 and TRBJ1-2; D gene ambiguous. Germline loops: CDR1 SQVTM, CDR2 ANQGSEA. The CDR3 has 12 amino acids. V was clipped by 3 bases and J by 2 bases, with 7 bases between them.

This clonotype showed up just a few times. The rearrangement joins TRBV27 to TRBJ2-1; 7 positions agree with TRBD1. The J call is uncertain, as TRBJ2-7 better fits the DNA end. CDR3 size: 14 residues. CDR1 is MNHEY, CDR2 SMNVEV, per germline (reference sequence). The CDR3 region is CASRTAGGALEQYF. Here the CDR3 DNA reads TGTGCCAGCAGGACCGCAGGGGGTGCCTTGGAGCAGTACTTC.